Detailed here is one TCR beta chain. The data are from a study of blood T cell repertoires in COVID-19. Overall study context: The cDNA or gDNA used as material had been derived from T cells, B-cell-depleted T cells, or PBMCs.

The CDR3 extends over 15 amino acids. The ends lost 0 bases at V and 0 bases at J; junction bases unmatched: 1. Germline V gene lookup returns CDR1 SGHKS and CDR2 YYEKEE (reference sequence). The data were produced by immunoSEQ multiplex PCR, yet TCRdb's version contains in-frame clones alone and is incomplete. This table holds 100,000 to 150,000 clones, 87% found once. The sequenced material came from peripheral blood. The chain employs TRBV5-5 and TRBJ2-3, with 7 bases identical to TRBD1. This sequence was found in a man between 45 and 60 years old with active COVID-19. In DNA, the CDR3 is TGTGCCAGCAGCTTGGACAGGGGAAGCACAGATACGCAGTATTTT. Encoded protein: CASSLDRGSTDTQYF.